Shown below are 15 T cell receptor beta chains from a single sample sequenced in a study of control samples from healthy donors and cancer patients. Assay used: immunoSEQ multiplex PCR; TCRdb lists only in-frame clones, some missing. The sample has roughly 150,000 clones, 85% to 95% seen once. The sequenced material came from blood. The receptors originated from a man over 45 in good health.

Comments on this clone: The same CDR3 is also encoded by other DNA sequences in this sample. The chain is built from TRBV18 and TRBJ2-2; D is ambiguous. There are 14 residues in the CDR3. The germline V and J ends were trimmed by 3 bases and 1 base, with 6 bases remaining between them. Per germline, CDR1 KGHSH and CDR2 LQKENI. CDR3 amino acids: CASSPDRNTGELFF. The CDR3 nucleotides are TGTGCCAGCTCACCGGATAGGAACACCGGGGAGCTGTTTTTT.

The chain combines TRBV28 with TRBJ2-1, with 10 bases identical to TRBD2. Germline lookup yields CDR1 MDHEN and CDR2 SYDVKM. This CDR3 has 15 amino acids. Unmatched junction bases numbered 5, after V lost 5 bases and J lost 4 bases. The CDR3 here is CASSLRLAGYNEQFF. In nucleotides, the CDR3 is TGTGCCAGCAGTCTTCGACTAGCGGGTTACAATGAGCAGTTCTTC.

This CDR3 is CASSKGGPKGLWEQYF. In nucleotides, the CDR3 is TGTGCCAGCAGCAAGGGGGGTCCTAAGGGGTTGTGGGAGCAGTACTTC. This chain connects TRBV21-1 to TRBJ2-7; the D segment call TRBD2 is taken from the table without a DNA check. TRBV21-1 has pseudogene status. CDR3 length: 16 amino acids.

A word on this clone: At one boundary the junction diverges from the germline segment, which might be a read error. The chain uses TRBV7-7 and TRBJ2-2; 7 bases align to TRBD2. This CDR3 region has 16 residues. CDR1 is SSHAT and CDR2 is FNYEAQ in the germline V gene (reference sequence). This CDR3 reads CASSAGLERNTGELFF. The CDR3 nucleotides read TGTGCTAGCAGCGCCGGACTAGAAAGGAACACCGGGGAGCTGTTTTTT. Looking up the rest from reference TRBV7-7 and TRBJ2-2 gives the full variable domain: GAGVSQSPRYKVTKRGQDVTLRCDPISSHATLYWYQQALGQGPEFLTYFNYEAQPDKSGLPSDRFSAERPEGSISTLTIQRTEQRDSAMYRCASSAGLERNTGELFFGEGSRLTVL.

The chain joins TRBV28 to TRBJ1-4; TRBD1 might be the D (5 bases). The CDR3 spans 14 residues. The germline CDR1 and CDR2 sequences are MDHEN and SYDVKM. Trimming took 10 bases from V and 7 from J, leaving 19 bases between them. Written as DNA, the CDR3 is TGTGCCACCTGGGCGGGGGTAGATGGTGAAAAACTGTTTTTT. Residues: CATWAGVDGEKLFF.

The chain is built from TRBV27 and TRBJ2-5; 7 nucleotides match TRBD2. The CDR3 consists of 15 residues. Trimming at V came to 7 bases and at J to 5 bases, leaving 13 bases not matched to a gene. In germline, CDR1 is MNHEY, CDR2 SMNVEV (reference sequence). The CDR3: CASTSAGAGEETQYF. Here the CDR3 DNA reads TGTGCCAGCACAAGCGCCGGGGCGGGAGAGGAGACCCAGTACTTC.

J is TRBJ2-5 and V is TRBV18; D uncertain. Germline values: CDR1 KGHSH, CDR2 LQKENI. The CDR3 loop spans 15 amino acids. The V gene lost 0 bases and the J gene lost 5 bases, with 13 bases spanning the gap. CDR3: CASSPPDGPRETQYF. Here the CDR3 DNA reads TGTGCCAGCTCACCACCGGACGGGCCGCGGGAGACCCAGTACTTC.

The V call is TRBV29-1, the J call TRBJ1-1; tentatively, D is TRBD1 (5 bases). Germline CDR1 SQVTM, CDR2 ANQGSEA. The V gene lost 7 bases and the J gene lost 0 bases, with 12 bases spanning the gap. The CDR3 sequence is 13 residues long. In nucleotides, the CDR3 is TGCAGCGCCCTGGGACCGATGAACACTGAAGCTTTCTTT. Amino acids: CSALGPMNTEAFF.

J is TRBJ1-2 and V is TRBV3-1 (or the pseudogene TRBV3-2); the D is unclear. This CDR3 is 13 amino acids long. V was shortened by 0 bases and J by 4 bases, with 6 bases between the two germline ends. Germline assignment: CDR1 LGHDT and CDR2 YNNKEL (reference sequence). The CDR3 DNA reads TGTGCCAGCAGCCAAGAGAGGCTCTATGGCTACACCTTC. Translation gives CASSQERLYGYTF.

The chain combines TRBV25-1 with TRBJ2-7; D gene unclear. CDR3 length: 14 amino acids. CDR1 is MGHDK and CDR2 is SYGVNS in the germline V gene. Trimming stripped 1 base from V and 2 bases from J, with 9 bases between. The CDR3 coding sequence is TGTGCCAGCAGTGAATTGGATCAAGCCTACGAGCAGTACTTC. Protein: CASSELDQAYEQYF.

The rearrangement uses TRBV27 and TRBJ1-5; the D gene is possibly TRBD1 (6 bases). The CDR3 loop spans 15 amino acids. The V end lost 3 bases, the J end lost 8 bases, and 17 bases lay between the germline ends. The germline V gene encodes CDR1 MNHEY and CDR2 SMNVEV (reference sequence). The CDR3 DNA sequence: TGTGCCAGCAGTTTCATTTCGACAGGATTAAAGCCCCAGCATTTT. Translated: CASSFISTGLKPQHF.

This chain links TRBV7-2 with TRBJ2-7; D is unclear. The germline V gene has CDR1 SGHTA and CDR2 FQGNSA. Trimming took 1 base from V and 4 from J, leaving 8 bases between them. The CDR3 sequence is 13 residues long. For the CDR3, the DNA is TGTGCCAGCAGCTTAGGGGCACCTTACGAGCAGTACTTC. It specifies CASSLGAPYEQYF.

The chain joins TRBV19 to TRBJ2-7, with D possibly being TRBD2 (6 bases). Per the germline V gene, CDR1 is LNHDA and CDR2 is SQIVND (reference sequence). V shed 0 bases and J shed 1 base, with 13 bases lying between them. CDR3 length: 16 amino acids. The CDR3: CASSIDGNSGSYEQYF. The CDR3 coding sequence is TGTGCCAGTAGTATAGATGGGAATAGCGGATCCTACGAGCAGTACTTC.

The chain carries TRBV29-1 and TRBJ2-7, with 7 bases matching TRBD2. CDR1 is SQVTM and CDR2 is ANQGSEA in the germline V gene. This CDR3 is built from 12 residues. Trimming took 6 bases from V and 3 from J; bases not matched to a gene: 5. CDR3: CSVGTKLYEQYF. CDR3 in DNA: TGCAGCGTGGGGACTAAGCTCTACGAGCAGTACTTC.

This CDR3 reads CASSLDRIDGYTF. In nucleotides, the CDR3 is TGCGCCAGCAGCTTGGATCGCATCGATGGCTACACCTTC. This chain joins TRBV5-1 and TRBJ1-2, with D uncertain. Deletions cut 0 bases from V and 6 bases from J, with 9 bases between. The CDR3 totals 13 residues. In germline, CDR1 is SGHRS, CDR2 YFSETQ. The full variable domain, rest sourced from reference TRBV5-1 and TRBJ1-2, is KAGVTQTPRYLIKTRGQQVTLSCSPISGHRSVSWYQQTPGQGLQFLFEYFSETQRNKGNFPGRFSGRQFSNSRSEMNVSTLELGDSALYLCASSLDRIDGYTFGSGTRLTVV.